The subject of this entry is one T cell receptor (beta chain). Its antigen specificity is not known. Base qualities are not at hand, and no much larger clone is one base apart. The data originate from a study of T cell responses to AZD1222 COVID-19 vaccine (dated by TCRdb to 2020 to 2022). Study-level background: A total of over 230 trial participants underwent TCR sequencing, of whom some 200 had received two doses of AZD1222 and around 25 had received two doses of the MenACWY control vaccine. Enrollment into the trials was organized by age into subgroups of 18-55, 56-69 and 70-plus years, and those subgroups contained roughly 150, 30 and 60 TCR-sequenced participants, respectively.

The CDR3 regions of human TCRbeta chains were subjected to immunosequencing. As for the authors' bioinformatics: TCRs in the repertoires were compared against a reference library of SARS-CoV-2-specific TCRs that had been generated with the MIRA antigen-specificity platform. Breadth meant the fraction of unique TCRs that were SARS-CoV-2-associated, whereas depth meant the fraction of total T cells that were SARS-CoV-2-associated. Using the MIRA data, each spike-specific TCR was mapped to the spike region that the TCR reacts to and placed in a CD4 or CD8 class. Log10-transformed breadth and depth values were compared by one-way ANOVA with Sidak's multiple comparisons tests. TCRdb carries this immuneACCESS record with in-frame sequences only. Its versions omit some clonotypes, under half of them owing to an unresolved V gene in the studies checked, with the rest unexplained. For V, J and clone size, that table is used; D and trimming come from the DNA. The sample data list 95,000 to 150,000 clones, and about nine tenths of these were observed just once. The ten largest clones add up to approximately 7.9% of the sample.

What the authors observed across the whole study: Most participants were white British and females outnumbered males, and the authors suggested that clonal diversity may have been underestimated. The 56-69-year group was small, and its depth increase did not reach significance, likely because of low power. Reportedly, almost half of the unique spike-specific TCRs recognized epitopes lying outside the regions that are mutated in the B.1.351 and B.1.1.7 variants. Vaccine-associated CD4 TCRs spanned the whole spike protein, with dominant responses in regions 160-218 and 743-854. Spike-specific TCR breadth and depth rose significantly after two AZD1222 doses compared with day 0 and with MenACWY recipients. No day 14 peak-response samples were available, so repertoires were characterized only after the peak T cell response. Conclusions about previously exposed vaccinees are limited, since just a handful of AZD1222 recipients were seropositive for SARS-CoV-2 at baseline.

The germline V gene (reference sequence) gives CDR1 as DFQATT and CDR2 as SNEGSKA. From the cysteine through the phenylalanine, the CDR3 covers 11 amino acids. Just CDR3 DNA is preserved here, 33 bases in frame from base 1. Trimming takes 6 bases from V and 4 bases from J, and the germline ends sit 6 bases apart. Reading the label with the study, this specimen's time point is: about 28 days (+/-7) after the second vaccine dose. AZD1222 recipients with second doses at about 4 weeks or about 12 weeks were pooled, because spike-specific TCR depth and breadth did not differ between schedules. Vaccinee samples came from UK trials COV001 and COV002, including a single-blind randomized controlled phase 2/3 trial of AZD1222 (ChAdOx1 nCoV-19) in healthy adults. For TCRbeta chain sequencing, PBMC samples from trial participants were taken at day 0 and at day 28 after the second dose.

The clonotype comes from an adult who received the AZD1222 COVID-19 vaccine. The specimen was peripheral blood, collected 28 days after the second AZD1222 dose. Recombination linked TRBV20-1 to TRBJ1-4, with the D gene not clear enough to name. Read as DNA, the sequence is TGCAGTGCGAGGTTTAATGAAAAACTGTTTTTT. Translated, it reads CSARFNEKLFF.